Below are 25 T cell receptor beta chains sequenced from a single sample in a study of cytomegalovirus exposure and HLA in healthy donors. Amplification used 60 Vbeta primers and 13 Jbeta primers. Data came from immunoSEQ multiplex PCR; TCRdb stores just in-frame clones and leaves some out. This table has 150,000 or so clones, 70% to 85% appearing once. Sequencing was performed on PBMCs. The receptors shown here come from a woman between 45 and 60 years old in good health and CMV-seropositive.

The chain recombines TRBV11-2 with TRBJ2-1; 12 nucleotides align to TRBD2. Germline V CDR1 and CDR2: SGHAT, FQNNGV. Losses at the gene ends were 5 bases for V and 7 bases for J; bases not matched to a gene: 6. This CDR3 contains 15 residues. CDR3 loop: CASSPQTSGGNEQFF. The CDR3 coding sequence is TGTGCCAGCAGCCCCCAGACTAGCGGGGGTAATGAGCAGTTCTTC.

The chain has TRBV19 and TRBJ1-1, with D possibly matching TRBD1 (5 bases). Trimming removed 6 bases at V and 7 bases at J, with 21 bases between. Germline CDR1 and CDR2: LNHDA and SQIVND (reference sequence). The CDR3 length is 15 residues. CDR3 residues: CASRVSGGPQGEAFF. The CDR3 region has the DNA TGTGCCAGTAGAGTATCCGGCGGACCCCAGGGTGAAGCTTTCTTT.

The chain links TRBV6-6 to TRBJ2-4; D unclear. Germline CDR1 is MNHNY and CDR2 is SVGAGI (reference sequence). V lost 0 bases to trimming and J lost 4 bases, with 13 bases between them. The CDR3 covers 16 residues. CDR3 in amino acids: CASSYSVGIAKNIQYF. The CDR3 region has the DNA TGTGCCAGCAGTTACTCCGTTGGAATAGCTAAAAACATTCAGTACTTC.

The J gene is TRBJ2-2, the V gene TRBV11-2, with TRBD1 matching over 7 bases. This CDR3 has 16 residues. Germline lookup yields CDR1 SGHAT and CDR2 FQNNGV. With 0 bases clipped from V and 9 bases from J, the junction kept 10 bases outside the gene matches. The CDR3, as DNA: TGTGCCAGCAGCTTAGATCGGACAGGAAGGCATAGGGAGCTGTTTTTT. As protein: CASSLDRTGRHRELFF.

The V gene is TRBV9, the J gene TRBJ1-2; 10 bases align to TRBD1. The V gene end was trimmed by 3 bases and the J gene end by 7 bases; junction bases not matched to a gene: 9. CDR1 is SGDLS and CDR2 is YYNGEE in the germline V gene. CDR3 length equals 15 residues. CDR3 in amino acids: CASSGAGQGVSGYTF. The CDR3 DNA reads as TGTGCCAGCAGCGGGGCCGGACAGGGGGTTTCTGGCTACACCTTC.

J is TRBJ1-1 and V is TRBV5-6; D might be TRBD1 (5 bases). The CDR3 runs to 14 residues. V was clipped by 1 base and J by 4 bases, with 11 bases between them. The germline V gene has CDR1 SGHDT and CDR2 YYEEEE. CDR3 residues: CASSLWRGGTEAFF. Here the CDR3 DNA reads TGTGCCAGCAGCTTGTGGAGGGGCGGCACTGAAGCTTTCTTT.

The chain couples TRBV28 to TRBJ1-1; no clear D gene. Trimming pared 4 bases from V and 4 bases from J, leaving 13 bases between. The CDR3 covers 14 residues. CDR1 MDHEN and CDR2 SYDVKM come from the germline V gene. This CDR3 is CASSSGRWATEAFF. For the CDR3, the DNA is TGTGCCAGCAGTTCCGGCAGGTGGGCCACTGAAGCTTTCTTT.

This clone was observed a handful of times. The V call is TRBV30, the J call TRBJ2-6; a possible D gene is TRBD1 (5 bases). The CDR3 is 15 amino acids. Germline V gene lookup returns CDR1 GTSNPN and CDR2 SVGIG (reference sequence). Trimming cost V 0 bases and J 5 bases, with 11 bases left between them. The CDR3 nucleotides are TGTGCCTGGAGTGTATGGGGCCTTAGGGCCAACGTCCTGACTTTC. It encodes CAWSVWGLRANVLTF.

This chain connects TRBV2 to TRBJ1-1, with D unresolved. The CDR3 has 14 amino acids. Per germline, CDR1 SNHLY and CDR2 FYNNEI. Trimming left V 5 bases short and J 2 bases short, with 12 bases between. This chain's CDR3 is CASSPSSLNTEAFF. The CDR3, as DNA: TGTGCCAGCAGTCCCTCGTCCTTAAACACTGAAGCTTTCTTT.

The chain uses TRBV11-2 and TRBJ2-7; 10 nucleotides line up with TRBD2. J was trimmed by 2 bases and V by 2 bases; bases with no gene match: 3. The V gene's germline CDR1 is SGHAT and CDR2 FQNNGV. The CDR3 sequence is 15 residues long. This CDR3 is CASSLSGGVPYEQYF. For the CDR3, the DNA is TGTGCCAGCAGCTTAAGCGGGGGGGTACCCTACGAGCAGTACTTC.

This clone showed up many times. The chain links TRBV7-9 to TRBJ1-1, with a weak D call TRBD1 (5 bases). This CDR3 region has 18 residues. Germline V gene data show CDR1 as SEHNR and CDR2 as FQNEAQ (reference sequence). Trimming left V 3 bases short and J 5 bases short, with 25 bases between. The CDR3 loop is CASSFPLTWGIVSTEAFF. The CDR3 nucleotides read TGTGCCAGCAGCTTTCCCCTAACCTGGGGCATTGTTTCTACTGAAGCTTTCTTT.

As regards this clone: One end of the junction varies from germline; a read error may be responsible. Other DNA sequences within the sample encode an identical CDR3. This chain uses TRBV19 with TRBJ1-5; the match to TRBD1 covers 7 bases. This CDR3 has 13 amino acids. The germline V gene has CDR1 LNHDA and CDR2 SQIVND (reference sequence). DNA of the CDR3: TGCGCCACCACGGGACAGTACAATCAGCCCCAGCATTTT. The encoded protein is CATTGQYNQPQHF.

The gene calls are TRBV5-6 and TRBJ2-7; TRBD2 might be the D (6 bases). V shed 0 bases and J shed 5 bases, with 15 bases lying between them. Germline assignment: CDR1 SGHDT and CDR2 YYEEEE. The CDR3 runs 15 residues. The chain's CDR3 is CASSLAGAGIHEQYF. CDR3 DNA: TGTGCCAGCAGCTTGGCCGGGGCGGGGATCCACGAGCAGTACTTC. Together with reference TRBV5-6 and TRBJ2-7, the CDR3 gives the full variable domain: DAGVTQSPTHLIKTRGQQVTLRCSPKSGHDTVSWYQQALGQGPQFIFQYYEEEERQRGNFPDRFSGHQFPNYSSELNVNALLLGDSALYLCASSLAGAGIHEQYFGPGTRLTVT.

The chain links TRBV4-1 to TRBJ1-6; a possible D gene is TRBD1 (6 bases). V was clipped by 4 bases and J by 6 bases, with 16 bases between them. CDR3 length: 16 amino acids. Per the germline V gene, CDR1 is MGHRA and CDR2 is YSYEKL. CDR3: CASSPPTGVGNSPLHF. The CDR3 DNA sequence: TGCGCCAGCAGCCCTCCGACAGGTGTAGGTAATTCACCCCTCCACTTT.

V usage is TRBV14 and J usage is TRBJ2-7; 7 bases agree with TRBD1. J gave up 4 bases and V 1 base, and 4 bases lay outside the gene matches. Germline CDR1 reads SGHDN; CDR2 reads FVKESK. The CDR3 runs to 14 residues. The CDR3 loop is CASSQGQGYYEQYF. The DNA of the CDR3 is TGTGCCAGCAGCCAAGGACAGGGCTATTACGAGCAGTACTTC. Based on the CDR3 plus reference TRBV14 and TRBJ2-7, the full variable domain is EAGVTQFPSHSVIEKGQTVTLRCDPISGHDNLYWYRRVMGKEIKFLLHFVKESKQDESGMPNNRFLAERTGGTYSTLKVQPAELEDSGVYFCASSQGQGYYEQYFGPGTRLTVT.

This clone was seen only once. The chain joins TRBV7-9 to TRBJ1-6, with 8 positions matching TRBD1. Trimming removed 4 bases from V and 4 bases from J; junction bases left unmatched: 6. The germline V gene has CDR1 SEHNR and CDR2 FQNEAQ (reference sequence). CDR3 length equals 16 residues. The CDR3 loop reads CASSWGQAGYNSPLHF. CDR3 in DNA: TGTGCCAGCAGCTGGGGACAGGCGGGTTATAATTCACCCCTCCACTTT.

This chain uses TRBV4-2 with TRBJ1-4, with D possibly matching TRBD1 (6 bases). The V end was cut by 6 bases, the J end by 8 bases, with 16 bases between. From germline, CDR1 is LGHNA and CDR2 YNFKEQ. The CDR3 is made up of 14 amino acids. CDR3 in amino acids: CASSLGEGGEKLFF. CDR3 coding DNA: TGTGCCAGCAGTCTGGGGGAAGGGGGAGAAAAACTGTTTTTT.

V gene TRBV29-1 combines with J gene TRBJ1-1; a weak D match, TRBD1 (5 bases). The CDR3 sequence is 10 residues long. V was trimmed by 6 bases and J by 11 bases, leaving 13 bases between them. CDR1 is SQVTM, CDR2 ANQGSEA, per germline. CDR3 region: CSVDTGGAFF. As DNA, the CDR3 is TGCAGCGTAGATACAGGTGGGGCTTTCTTT.

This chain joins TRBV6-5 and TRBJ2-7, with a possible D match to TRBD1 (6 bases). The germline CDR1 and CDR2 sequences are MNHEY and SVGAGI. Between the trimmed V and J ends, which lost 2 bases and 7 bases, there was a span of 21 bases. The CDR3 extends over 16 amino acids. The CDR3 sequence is CASSYGMGALPSEQYF. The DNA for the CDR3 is TGTGCCAGCAGTTACGGGATGGGGGCCCTTCCCTCAGAGCAGTACTTC.

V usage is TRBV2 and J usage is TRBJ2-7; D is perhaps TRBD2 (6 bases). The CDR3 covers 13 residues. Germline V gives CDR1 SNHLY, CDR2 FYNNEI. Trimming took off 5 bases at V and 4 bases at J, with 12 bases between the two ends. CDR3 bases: TGTGCCAGCAGTCTCGGGGGAAAGTACGAGCAGTACTTC. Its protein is CASSLGGKYEQYF.

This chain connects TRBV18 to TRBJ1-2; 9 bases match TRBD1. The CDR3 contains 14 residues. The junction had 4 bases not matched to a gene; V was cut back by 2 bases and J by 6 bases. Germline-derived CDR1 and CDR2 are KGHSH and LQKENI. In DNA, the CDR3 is TGTGCCAGCTCACCAACAGGGGGCCGACATGGCTACACCTTC. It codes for CASSPTGGRHGYTF. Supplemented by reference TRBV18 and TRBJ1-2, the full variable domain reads NAGVMQNPRHLVRRRGQEARLRCSPMKGHSHVYWYRQLPEEGLKFMVYLQKENIIDESGMPKERFSAEFPKEGPSILRIQQVVRGDSAAYFCASSPTGGRHGYTFGSGTRLTVV.

This CDR3 is CASSLERTYEQYF. In DNA form, the CDR3 reads TGTGCCAGCAGCTTAGAGCGTACCTACGAGCAGTACTTC. This chain connects TRBV7-2 to TRBJ2-7; D not resolved. Germline CDR1 and CDR2: SGHTA and FQGNSA. CDR3 length equals 13 residues. The V gene lost 1 base and the J gene lost 2 bases, with 6 bases spanning the gap.

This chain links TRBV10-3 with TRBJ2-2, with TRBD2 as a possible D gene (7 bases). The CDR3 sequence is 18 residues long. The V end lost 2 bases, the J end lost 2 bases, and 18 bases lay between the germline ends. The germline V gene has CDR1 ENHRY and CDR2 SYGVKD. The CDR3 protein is CAISEIGGGGRNTGELFF. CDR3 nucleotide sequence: TGTGCCATCAGTGAGATTGGGGGCGGGGGCCGAAACACCGGGGAGCTGTTTTTT.

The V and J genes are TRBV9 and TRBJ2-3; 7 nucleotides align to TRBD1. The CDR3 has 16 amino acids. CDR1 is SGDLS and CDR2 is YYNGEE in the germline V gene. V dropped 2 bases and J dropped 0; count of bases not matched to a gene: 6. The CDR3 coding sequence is TGTGCCAGCAGCGTTTTACAGGGGAGCAGCACAGATACGCAGTATTTT. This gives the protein CASSVLQGSSTDTQYF.

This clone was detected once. The CDR3 DNA is TGCGCCAGCAGCCAACATCGCGGAAACGAGCAGTACTTC. This codes for CASSQHRGNEQYF. The chain uses TRBV4-1 and TRBJ2-7; D is unresolved. CDR1 and CDR2 (germline): MGHRA, YSYEKL. V was trimmed by 2 bases and J by 5 bases, leaving 10 bases between them. This CDR3 is built from 13 residues.